This entry features one T cell receptor beta chain sequence. What it binds is unknown. The source of the sample is a study of cytomegalovirus exposure and HLA in healthy donors. General observations from the study: Fewer N-insertions than the roughly 630-donor mean were reportedly shown by an Asian-associated ancestry cluster in a later analysis.

The CDR3 is 16 amino acids. The germline gives CDR1 SGHTA, CDR2 FQGTGA. Germline trimming cut 5 bases from V and 2 bases from J; bases unmatched to any gene: 9. It was with 60 Vbeta and 13 Jbeta primers that the PCR ran. The method was immunoSEQ multiplex PCR; TCRdb's version includes in-frame clones alone and lacks a portion of them. The profile shows about 59,000 clones, more than 70% of them singletons. This receptor was obtained from a man aged 25 to 45 in good health and CMV-seropositive. Sequenced material: PBMCs. The chain combines TRBV7-3 with TRBJ1-5; 7 nucleotides match TRBD1. CDR3 sequence (DNA): TGTGCCAGCAGCCTCCACAGGGGATCGCGCAATCAGCCCCAGCATTTT. This gives the protein CASSLHRGSRNQPQHF.